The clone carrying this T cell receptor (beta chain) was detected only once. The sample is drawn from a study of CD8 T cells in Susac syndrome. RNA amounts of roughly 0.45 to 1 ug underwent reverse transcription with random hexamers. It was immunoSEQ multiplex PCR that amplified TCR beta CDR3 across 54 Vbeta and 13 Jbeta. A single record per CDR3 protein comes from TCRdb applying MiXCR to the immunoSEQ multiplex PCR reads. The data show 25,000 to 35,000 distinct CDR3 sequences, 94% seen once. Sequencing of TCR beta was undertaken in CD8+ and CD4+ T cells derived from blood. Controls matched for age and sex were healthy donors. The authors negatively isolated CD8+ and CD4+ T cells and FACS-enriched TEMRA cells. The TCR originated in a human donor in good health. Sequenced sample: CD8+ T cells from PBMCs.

The CDR3 reads CASGPGQGGQPQHF. In DNA, the CDR3 is TGTGCCAGCGGTCCGGGACAGGGGGGGCAGCCCCAGCATTTT. The chain couples TRBV27 to TRBJ1-5, with 11 bases that match TRBD1. The CDR3 runs to 14 residues. Germline CDR1 is MNHEY and CDR2 is SMNVEV (reference sequence). J was trimmed by 7 bases and V by 8 bases; bases with no gene match: 7.